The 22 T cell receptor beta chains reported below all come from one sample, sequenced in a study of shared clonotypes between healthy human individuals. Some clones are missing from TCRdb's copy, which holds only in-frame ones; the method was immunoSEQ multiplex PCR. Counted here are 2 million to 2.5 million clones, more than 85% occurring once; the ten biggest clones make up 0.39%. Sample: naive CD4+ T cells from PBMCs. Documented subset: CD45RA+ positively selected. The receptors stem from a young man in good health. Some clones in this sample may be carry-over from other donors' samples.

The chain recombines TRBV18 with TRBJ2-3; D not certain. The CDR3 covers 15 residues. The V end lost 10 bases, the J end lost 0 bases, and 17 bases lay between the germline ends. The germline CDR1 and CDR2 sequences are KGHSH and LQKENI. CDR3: CATKPGRTSTDTQYF. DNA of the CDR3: TGTGCCACCAAACCGGGCAGAACTAGCACAGATACGCAGTATTTT.

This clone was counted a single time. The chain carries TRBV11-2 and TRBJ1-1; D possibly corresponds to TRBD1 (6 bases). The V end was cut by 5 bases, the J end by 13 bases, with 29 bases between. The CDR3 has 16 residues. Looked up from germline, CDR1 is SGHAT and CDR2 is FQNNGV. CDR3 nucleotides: TGTGCCAGCAGCCCGGGAGGGGTTCGGGGGCCACGGTCTTGTTTCTTT. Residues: CASSPGGVRGPRSCFF.

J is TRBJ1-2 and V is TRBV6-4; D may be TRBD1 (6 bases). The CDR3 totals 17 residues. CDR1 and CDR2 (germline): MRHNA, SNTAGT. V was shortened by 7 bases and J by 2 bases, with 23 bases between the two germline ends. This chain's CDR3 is CASTEIEGVRTNYGYTF. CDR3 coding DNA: TGTGCCAGCACCGAAATAGAGGGGGTTAGGACGAACTATGGCTACACCTTC.

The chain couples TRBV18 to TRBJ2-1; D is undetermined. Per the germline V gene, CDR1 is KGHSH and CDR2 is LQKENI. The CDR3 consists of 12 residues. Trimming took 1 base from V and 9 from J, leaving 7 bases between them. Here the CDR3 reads CASSPLVGEQFF. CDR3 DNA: TGTGCCAGCTCACCACTGGTGGGTGAGCAGTTCTTC.

The CDR3 is CASSWGQGALYEQYF. As DNA, the CDR3 is TGCGCCAGCAGCTGGGGACAGGGGGCGTTGTACGAGCAGTACTTC. The V call is TRBV4-1, the J call TRBJ2-7, with TRBD1 identical over 12 bases. In germline, CDR1 is MGHRA, CDR2 YSYEKL. The CDR3 spans 15 residues. V shed 5 bases, J shed 4 bases, and the junction held 6 bases outside the gene matches.

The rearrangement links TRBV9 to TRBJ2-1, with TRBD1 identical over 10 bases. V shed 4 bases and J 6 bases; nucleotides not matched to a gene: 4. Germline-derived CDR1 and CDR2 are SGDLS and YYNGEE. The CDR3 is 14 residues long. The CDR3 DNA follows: TGTGCCAGCAGCTGGGGACAGGGGTCCAATGAGCAGTTCTTC. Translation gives CASSWGQGSNEQFF.

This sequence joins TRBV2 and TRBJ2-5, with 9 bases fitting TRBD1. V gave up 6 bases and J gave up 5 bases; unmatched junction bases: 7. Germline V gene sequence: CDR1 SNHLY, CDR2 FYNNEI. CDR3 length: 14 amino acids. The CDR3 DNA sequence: TGTGCCAGCAGCCGGGACAGGGTCCGCGAGACCCAGTACTTC. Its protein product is CASSRDRVRETQYF.

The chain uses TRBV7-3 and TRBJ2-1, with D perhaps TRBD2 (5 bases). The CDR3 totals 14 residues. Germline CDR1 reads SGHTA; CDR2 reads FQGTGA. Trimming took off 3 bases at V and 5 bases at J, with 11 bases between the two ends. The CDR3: CASSFSAEHNEQFF. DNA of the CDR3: TGTGCCAGCAGCTTTTCAGCGGAGCACAATGAGCAGTTCTTC.

DNA for the CDR3: TGTGCCAGCAGTCCCTCGGCAGATTGGCTGGAAGCTTTCTTT. Its protein is CASSPSADWLEAFF. V is TRBV11-2 and J is TRBJ1-1; D gene ambiguous. Germline V gene lookup returns CDR1 SGHAT and CDR2 FQNNGV. There are 14 residues in the CDR3. The germline V and J ends were trimmed by 6 bases and 8 bases, with 19 bases remaining between them.

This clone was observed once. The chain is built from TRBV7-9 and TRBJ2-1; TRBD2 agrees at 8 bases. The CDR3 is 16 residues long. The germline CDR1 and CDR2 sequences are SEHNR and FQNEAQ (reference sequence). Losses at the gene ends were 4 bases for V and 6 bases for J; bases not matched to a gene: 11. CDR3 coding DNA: TGTGCCAGCAGCTGGTACGGGAGGGCCGATGGCAATGAGCAGTTCTTC. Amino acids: CASSWYGRADGNEQFF. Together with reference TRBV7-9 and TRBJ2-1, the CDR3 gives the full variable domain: DTGVSQNPRHKITKRGQNVTFRCDPISEHNRLYWYRQTLGQGPEFLTYFQNEAQLEKSRLLSDRFSAERPKGSFSTLEIQRTEQGDSAMYLCASSWYGRADGNEQFFGPGTRLTVL.

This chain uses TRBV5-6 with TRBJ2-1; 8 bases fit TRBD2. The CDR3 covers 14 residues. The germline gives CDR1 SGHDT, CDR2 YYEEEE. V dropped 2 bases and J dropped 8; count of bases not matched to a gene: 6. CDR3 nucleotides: TGTGCCAGCAGCTTCTACCGCGGGGGGTATGAGCAGTTCTTC. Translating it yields CASSFYRGGYEQFF.

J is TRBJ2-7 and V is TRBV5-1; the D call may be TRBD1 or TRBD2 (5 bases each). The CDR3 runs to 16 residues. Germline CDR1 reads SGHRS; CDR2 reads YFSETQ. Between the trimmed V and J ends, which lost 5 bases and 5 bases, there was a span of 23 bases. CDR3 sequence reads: CASRFTRGALDNEQYF. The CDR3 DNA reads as TGCGCCAGCAGATTCACCCGGGGAGCCTTGGACAACGAGCAGTACTTC.

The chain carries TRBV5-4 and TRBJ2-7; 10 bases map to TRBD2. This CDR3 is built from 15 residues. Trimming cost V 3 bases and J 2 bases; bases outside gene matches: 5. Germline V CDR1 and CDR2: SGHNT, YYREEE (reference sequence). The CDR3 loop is CASSSPSGRTYEQYF. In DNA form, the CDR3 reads TGTGCCAGCAGCTCGCCTAGCGGGAGAACCTACGAGCAGTACTTC.

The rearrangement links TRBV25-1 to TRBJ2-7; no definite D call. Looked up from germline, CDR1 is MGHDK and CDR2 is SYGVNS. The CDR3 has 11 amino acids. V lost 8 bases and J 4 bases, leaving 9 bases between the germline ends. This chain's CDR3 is CASRYQYEQYF. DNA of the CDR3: TGTGCCAGCCGGTACCAGTACGAGCAGTACTTC.

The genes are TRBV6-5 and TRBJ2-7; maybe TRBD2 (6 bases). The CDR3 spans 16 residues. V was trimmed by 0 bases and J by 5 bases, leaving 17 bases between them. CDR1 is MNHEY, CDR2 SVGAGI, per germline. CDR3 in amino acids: CASSYSRAGGVDEQYF. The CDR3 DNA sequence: TGTGCCAGCAGTTACTCGAGGGCAGGCGGGGTCGACGAGCAGTACTTC.

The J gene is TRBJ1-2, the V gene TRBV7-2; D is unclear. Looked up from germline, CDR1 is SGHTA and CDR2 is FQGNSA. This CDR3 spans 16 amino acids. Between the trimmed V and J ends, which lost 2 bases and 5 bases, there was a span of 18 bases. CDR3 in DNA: TGTGCCAGCAGCTTAAGTCCTAGGCAGCACGAGTATGGCTACACCTTC. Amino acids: CASSLSPRQHEYGYTF.

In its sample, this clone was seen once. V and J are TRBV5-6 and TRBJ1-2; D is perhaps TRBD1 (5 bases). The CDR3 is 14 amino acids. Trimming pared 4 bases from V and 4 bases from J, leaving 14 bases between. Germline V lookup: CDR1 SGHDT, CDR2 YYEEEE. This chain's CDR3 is CASSRDTGTYGYTF. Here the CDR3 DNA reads TGTGCCAGCAGCCGTGACACCGGGACCTATGGCTACACCTTC.

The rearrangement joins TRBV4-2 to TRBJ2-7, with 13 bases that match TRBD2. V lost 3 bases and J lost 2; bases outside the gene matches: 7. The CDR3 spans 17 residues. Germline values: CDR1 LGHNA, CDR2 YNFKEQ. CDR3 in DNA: TGTGCCAGCAGCCATCAGATCGGGACTAGCGGGACCTACGAGCAGTACTTC. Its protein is CASSHQIGTSGTYEQYF.

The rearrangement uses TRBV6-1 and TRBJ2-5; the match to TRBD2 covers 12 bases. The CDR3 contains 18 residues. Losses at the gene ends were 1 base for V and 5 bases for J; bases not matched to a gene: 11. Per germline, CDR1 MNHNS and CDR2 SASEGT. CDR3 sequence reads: CASSEVLAGGPGAETQYF. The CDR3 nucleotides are TGTGCCAGCAGTGAAGTTCTAGCGGGAGGGCCGGGTGCGGAGACCCAGTACTTC.

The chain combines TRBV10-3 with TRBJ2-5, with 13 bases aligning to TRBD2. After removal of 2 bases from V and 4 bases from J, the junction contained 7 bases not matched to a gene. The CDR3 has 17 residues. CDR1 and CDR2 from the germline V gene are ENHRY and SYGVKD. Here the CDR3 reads CAISETGTSGTGETQYF. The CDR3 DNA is TGTGCCATCAGTGAGACCGGGACTAGCGGGACGGGAGAGACCCAGTACTTC.

The CDR3 here is CASSGPGLAGGEQYF. For the CDR3, the DNA is TGTGCCAGCAGCGGGCCGGGACTAGCGGGAGGTGAGCAGTACTTC. J is TRBJ2-7 and V is TRBV7-8, with TRBD2 identical over 15 bases. Germline V gene sequence: CDR1 SGHVS, CDR2 FQNEAQ. The V segment lost 5 bases and the J segment 7 bases; nucleotides outside the gene matches: 6. The CDR3 consists of 15 residues.

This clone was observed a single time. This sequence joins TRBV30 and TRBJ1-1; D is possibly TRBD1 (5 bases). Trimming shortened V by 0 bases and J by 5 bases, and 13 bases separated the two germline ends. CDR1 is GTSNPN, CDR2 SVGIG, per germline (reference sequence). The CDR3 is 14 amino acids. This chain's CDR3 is CAWSVLEGWTEAFF. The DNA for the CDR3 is TGTGCCTGGAGTGTACTTGAGGGGTGGACTGAAGCTTTCTTT.